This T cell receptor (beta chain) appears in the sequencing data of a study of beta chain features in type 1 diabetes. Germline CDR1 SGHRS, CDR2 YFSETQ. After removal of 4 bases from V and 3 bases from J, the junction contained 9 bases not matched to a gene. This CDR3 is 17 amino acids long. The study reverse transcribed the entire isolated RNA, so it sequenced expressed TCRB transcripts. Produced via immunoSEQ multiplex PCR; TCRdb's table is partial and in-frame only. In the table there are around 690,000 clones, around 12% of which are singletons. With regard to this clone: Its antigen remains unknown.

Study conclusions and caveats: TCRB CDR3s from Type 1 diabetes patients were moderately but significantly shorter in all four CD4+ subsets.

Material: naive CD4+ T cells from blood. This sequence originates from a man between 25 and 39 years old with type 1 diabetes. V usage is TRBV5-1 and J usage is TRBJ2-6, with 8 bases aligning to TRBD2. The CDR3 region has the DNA TGCGCCAGCAGCGCCGGGACTAGAAATGGTGGGGCCAACGTCCTGACTTTC. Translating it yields CASSAGTRNGGANVLTF.